This T cell receptor beta chain is from a study of PD-L1 blockade in urothelial cancer. CDR1 is SEHNR, CDR2 FQNEAQ, per germline (reference sequence). This CDR3 has 13 residues. V lost 5 bases and J 1 base, leaving 9 bases between the germline ends. Time point noted: pretreatment peripheral blood. Generated by immunoSEQ multiplex PCR, the TCRdb table keeps only in-frame clones and is missing some. The table lists about 86,000 clones, over 75% of them singletons. V is TRBV7-9 and J is TRBJ2-7; D is uncertain. The sample consisted of PBMCs, taken around atezolizumab (anti-PD-L1) treatment. The sequence came from a man between 60 and 75 years old with urothelial cancer. The DNA of the CDR3 is TGTGCCAGCAGCGCCGGTGTATCCTACGAGCAGTACTTC. Protein product: CASSAGVSYEQYF.